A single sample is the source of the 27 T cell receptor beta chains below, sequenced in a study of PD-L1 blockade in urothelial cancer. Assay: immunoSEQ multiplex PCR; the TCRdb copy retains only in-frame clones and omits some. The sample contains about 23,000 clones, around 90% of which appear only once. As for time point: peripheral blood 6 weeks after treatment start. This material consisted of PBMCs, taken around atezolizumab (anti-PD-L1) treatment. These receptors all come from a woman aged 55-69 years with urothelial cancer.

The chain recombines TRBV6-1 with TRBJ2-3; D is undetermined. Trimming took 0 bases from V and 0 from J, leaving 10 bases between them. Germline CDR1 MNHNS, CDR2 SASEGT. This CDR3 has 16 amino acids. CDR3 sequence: CASSEAAAASTDTQYF. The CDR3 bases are TGTGCCAGCAGTGAAGCGGCGGCGGCGAGCACAGATACGCAGTATTTT.

CDR3: CASSSEAGSGNTIYF. As DNA, the CDR3 is TGCGCCAGCAGCTCAGAAGCAGGGTCTGGAAACACCATATATTTT. The genes are TRBV5-1 and TRBJ1-3, with a possible D match to TRBD1 (5 bases). Per germline, CDR1 SGHRS and CDR2 YFSETQ. Trimming cost V 3 bases and J 1 base, with 11 bases left between them. The CDR3 extends over 15 amino acids.

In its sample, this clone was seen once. For the CDR3, the DNA is TGTGCCAGTAGTATCCAGCCGGCGGATACTGGAAACACCATATATTTT. The encoded protein is CASSIQPADTGNTIYF. This rearrangement joins TRBV19 to TRBJ1-3; no clear D. The V end was cut by 3 bases, the J end by 2 bases, with 14 bases between. There are 16 residues in the CDR3. Germline loops: CDR1 LNHDA, CDR2 SQIVND (reference sequence).

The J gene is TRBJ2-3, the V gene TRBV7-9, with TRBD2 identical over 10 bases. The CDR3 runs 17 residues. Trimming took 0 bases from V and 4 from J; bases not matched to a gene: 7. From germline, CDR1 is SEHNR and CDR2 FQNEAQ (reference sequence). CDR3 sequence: CASSLAGASGGADTQYF. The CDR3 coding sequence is TGTGCCAGCAGCTTAGCGGGGGCTAGCGGGGGAGCAGATACGCAGTATTTT.

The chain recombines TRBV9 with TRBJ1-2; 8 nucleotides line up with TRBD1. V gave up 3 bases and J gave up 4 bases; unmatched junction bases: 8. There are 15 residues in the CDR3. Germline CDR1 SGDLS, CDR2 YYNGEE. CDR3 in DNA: TGTGCCAGCAGCGCATCTCCTGACAGGGGCTATGGCTACACCTTC. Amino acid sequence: CASSASPDRGYGYTF.

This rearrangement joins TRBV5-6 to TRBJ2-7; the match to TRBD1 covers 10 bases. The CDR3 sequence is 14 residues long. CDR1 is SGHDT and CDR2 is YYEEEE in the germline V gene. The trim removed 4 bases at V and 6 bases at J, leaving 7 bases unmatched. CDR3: CASSQDRGLREQYF. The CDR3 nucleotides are TGTGCCAGCAGCCAAGACAGGGGGCTACGCGAGCAGTACTTC.

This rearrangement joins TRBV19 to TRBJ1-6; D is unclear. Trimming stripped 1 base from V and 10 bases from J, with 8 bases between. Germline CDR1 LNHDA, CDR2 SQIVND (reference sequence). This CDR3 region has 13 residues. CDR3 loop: CASSIVERSPLHF. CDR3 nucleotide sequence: TGTGCCAGTAGTATAGTAGAGAGATCACCCCTCCACTTT. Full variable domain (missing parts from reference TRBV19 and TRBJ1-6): DGGITQSPKYLFRKEGQNVTLSCEQNLNHDAMYWYRQDPGQGLRLIYYSQIVNDFQKGDIAEGYSVSREKKESFPLTVTSAQKNPTAFYLCASSIVERSPLHFGNGTRLTVT.

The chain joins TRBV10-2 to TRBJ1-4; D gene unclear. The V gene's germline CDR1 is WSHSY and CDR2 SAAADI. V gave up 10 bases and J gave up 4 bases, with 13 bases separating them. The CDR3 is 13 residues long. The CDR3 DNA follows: TGCGCCACTACCACAGCGGATAATGAAAAACTGTTTTTT. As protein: CATTTADNEKLFF.

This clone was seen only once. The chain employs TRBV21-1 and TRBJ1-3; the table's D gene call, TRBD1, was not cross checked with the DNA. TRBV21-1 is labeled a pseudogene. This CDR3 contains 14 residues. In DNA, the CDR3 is TGTGCCAGCCTCCTCCAGGGGCCCGGAAACACCATATATTTT. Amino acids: CASLLQGPGNTIYF.

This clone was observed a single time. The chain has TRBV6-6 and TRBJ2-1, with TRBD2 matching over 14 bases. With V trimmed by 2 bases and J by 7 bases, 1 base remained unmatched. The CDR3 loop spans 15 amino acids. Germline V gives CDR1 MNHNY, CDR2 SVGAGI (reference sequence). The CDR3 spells CASSYGTSGSNEQFF. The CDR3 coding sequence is TGTGCCAGCAGTTACGGGACTAGCGGGAGTAATGAGCAGTTCTTC.

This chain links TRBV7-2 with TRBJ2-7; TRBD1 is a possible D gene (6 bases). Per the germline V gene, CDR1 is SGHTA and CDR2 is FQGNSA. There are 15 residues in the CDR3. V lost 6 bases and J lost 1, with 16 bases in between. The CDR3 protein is CASRSTGHPSYEQYF. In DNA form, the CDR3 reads TGTGCCAGCAGATCTACGGGACACCCATCCTACGAGCAGTACTTC.

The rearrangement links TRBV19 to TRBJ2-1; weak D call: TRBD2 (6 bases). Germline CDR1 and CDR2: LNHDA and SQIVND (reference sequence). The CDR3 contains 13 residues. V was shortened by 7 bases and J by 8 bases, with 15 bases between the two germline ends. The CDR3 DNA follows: TGTGCCAGTACGGCGGGCGGGATGGATGAGCAGTTCTTC. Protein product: CASTAGGMDEQFF.

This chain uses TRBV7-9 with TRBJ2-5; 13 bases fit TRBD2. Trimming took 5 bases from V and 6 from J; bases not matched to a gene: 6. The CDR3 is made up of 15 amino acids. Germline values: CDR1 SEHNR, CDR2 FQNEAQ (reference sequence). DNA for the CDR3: TGTGCCAGCAGCCGACCGACTAGCGGGGGGCAGACCCAGTACTTC. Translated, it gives CASSRPTSGGQTQYF.

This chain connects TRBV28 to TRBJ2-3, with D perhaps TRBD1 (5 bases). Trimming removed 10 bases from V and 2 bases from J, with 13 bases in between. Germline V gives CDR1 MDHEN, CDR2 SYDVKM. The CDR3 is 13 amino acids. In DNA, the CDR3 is TGTGCCACCAAACAGGATATCACAGATACGCAGTATTTT. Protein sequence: CATKQDITDTQYF.

The chain's CDR3 is CASSAQDRGPEKLFF. Here the CDR3 DNA reads TGTGCCAGCAGTGCCCAGGACAGGGGCCCTGAAAAACTGTTTTTT. The V call is TRBV6-1, the J call TRBJ1-4; 9 positions agree with TRBD1. After removal of 4 bases from V and 7 bases from J, the junction contained 7 bases not matched to a gene. Germline V gene sequence: CDR1 MNHNS, CDR2 SASEGT. The CDR3 covers 15 residues.

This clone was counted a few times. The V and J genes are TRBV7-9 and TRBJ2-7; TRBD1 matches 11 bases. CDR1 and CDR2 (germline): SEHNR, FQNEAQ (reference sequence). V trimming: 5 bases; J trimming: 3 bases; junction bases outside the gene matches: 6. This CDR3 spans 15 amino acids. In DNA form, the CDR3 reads TGTGCCAGCAGCCAACCGGGACAGGGGGACTACGAGCAGTACTTC. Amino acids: CASSQPGQGDYEQYF.

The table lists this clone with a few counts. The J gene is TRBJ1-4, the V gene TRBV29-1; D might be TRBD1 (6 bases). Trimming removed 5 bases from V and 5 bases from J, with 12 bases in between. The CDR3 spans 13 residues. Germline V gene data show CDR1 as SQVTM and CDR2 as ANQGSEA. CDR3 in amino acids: CSVLGGLNEKLFF. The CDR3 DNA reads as TGCAGCGTTTTAGGGGGTCTGAATGAAAAACTGTTTTTT.

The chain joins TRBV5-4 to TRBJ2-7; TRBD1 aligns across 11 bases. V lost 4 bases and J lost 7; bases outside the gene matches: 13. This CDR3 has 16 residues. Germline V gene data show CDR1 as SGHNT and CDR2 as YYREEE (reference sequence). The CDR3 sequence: CASSVEGTGGMREQYF. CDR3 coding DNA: TGTGCCAGCAGCGTTGAAGGGACAGGGGGTATGAGGGAGCAGTACTTC.

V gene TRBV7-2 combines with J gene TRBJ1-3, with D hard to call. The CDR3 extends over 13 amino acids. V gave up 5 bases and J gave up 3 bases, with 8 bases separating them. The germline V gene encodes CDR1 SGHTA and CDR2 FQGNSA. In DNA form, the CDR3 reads TGTGCCAGCAGCGAGAGGCGTGGAAACACCATATATTTT. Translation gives CASSERRGNTIYF.

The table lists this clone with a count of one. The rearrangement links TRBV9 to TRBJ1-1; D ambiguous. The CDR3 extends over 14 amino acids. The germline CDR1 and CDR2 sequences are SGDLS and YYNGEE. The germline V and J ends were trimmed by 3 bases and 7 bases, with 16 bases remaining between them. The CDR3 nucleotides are TGTGCCAGCAGCGGGACCCTAGAGGGCGGTGAAGCTTTCTTT. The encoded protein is CASSGTLEGGEAFF.

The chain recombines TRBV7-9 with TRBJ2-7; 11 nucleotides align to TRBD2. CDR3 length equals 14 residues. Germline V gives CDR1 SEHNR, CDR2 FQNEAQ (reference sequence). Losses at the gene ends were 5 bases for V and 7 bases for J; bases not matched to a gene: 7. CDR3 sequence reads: CASSRSGGAEEQYF. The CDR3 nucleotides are TGTGCCAGCAGCCGTAGCGGGGGGGCTGAGGAGCAGTACTTC.

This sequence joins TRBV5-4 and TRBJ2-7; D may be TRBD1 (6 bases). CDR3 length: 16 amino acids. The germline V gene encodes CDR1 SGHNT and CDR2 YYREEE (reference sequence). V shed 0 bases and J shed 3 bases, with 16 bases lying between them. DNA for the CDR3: TGTGCCAGCAGCTTGGAGAGGCGTACAGGGAACTACGAGCAGTACTTC. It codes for CASSLERRTGNYEQYF.

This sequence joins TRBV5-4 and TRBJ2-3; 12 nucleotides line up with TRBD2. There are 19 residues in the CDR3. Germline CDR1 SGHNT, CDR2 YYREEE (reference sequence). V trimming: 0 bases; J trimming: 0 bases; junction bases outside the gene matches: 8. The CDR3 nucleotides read TGTGCCAGCAGCTTGGGGCTAGCGGGAGGGAGTGCTAGCACAGATACGCAGTATTTT. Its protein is CASSLGLAGGSASTDTQYF.

The CDR3 DNA reads as TGCGCCAGCAGCCGCTACAACAGGATTCAAGAGACCCAGTACTTC. Its translation is CASSRYNRIQETQYF. The chain recombines TRBV5-1 with TRBJ2-5, with D perhaps matching TRBD1 (5 bases). CDR3 length: 15 residues. CDR1 SGHRS and CDR2 YFSETQ come from the germline V gene. V was cut by 4 bases and J by 2 bases, with 15 bases left in between.

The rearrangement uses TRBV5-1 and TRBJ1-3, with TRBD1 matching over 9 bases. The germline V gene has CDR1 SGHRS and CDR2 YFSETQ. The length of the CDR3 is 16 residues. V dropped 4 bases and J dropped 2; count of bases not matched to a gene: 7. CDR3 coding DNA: TGCGCCAGCAGCCCCGGCAGGACAGGGGCTGGAAACACCATATATTTT. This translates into CASSPGRTGAGNTIYF.

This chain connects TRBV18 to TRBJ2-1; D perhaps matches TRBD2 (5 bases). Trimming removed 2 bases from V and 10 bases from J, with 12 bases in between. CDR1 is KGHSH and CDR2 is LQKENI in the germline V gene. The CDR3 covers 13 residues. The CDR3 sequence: CASSPARDSEQFF. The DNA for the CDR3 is TGTGCCAGCTCACCAGCCCGGGATTCGGAGCAGTTCTTC.

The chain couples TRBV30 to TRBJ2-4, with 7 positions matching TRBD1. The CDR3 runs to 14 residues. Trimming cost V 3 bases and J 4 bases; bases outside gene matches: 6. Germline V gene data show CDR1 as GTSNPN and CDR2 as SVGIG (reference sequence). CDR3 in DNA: TGTGCCTGGAGGTCCCGGACAGGAAAAAACATTCAGTACTTC. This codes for CAWRSRTGKNIQYF.